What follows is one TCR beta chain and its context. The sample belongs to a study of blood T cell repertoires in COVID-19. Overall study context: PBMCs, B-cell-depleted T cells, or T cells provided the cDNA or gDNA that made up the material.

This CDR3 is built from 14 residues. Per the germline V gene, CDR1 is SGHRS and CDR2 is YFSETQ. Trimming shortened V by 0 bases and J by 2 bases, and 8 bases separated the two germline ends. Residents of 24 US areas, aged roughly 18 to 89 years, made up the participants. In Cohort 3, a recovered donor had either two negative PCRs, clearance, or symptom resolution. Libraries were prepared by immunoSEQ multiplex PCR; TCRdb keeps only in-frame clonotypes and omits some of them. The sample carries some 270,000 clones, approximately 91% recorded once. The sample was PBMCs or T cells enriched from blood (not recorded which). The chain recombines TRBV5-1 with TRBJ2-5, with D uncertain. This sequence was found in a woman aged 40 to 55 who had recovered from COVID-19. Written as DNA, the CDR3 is TGCGCCAGCAGCTTGGCAACAGCTCAAGAGACCCAGTACTTC. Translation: CASSLATAQETQYF.